This TCR beta chain derives from a study of blood T cell repertoires in COVID-19 (dated by TCRdb to the early 2020s). In the study overall: Samples covering the acute and convalescent phases of COVID-19 were provided by collaborators in the United States, Italy and Spain. The prospective study material was composed of cDNA or gDNA derived from T cells, B-cell-depleted T cells, or PBMCs. Samples came from the ongoing ImmuneRACE study (first 160 participants) plus 1,254 subjects from 6 global collaborators. Where available, HLA class I and class II types were taken from metadata supplied by the sample provider and were not determined by assay-based typing. The sample metadata nearly always contained a de-identified subject ID, COVID-19 status, age in years and sex. The repertoires were released in a freely available public database meant as a resource for research on the immune response to SARS-CoV-2. Deeply sampled blood TCRbeta repertoires from subjects exposed to, actively infected with, or recovered from COVID-19 were included in the dataset.

Study-wide findings and limitations: The amount of clinical and demographic metadata varied by source and participant and was provided uncurated.

One collaborating source in Seattle enrolled patients during active infection and followed them longitudinally through the course of disease. The collaborating institutions used their own protocols to collect whole blood in K2EDTA tubes. Collaborator samples were shipped for TCRbeta analysis as frozen whole blood, isolated PBMCs, or DNA extracted from either sample type. A remark on this clone: Its antigen is not yet known. One end of the junction fails to match germline, which may point to a read error.

The immunoSEQ Assay, a bias-controlled multiplex PCR, was used to amplify TCRbeta CDR3 regions from genomic DNA. Per the authors' processing: The number of nucleated cells in each sample was estimated from the amplification of reference gene primers within the assay. To quantify the absolute abundance of each unique TCRbeta CDR3 rearrangement, sequence reads were collapsed and filtered. For each sample, productive Simpson clonality was calculated as the square root of Simpson's diversity index over productive rearrangements. TCRdb carries this immuneACCESS record with in-frame sequences only. Its versions omit some clonotypes, under half of them owing to an unresolved V gene in the studies checked, with the rest unexplained. The DNA was the basis for D and trimming; V, J and clone size are from that table. This sample gives about 350,000 clones in total; approximately 89% of them show up just once. The ten largest clones capture 3.9% of the sample.

Counted from cysteine to phenylalanine, this CDR3 has 15 amino acids. Only CDR3 DNA remains: 45 bases, in frame from the first base. Sequences LNHDA (CDR1) and SQIVND (CDR2) are obtained from the germline V gene (reference sequence). The clonotype comes from an older woman with COVID-19, enrolled during active disease. Rearrangement joined TRBV19 to TRBJ1-5; the best D guess is TRBD1, with 6 bases matching. What was sequenced was peripheral blood. At the DNA level, the sequence is TGTGTCAGTAGTATTCGAGGGGGGGCCGGGCAGCCCCAGCATTTT. This sequence encodes CVSSIRGGAGQPQHF.